This T cell receptor beta chain was sequenced in a study of cytomegalovirus exposure and HLA in healthy donors. In the PCR, 60 Vbeta and 13 Jbeta primers were used. The data were produced by immunoSEQ multiplex PCR, yet TCRdb's version contains in-frame clones alone and is incomplete. Among around 130,000 clones listed, about 70% were seen once. Turning to this clone: Its antigen is still unknown.

This CDR3 spans 15 amino acids. Trimming removed 5 bases at V and 1 base at J, with 14 bases between. Looked up from germline, CDR1 is SGHRS and CDR2 is YFSETQ. The study's findings and limits: Researchers reportedly found TCR beta sequences accurately predicted most subjects' HLA-A and HLA-B alleles.

The sample taken for sequencing was PBMCs. This sequence joins TRBV5-1 and TRBJ2-3, with D uncertain. This clonotype was sampled from a woman between 40 and 50 years old in good health and CMV-seropositive. The CDR3 loop is CASRRDFPGTDTQYF. The CDR3 DNA sequence: TGCGCCAGCAGACGAGATTTCCCCGGCACAGATACGCAGTATTTT.